Following are 17 T cell receptor beta chains from one sample sequenced in a study of blood T cell repertoires in COVID-19 (dated by TCRdb to the early 2020s). The library was prepared using the immunoSEQ multiplex PCR assay. What TCRdb holds here is the immuneACCESS table cut down to in-frame rearrangements. Part of the clones is not present; checked against another copy, under half of the missing clones reflect an unresolved V gene, and the others are unexplained. For this sample there are about 160,000 clones; 80% appear just once. The ten biggest clones cover approximately 3.6% of the sample. The specimen was PBMCs or T cells enriched from blood (not recorded which). These receptor sequences come from a woman aged 60-75 years who had recovered from COVID-19.

This clone was counted a few times. V usage is TRBV18 and J usage is TRBJ2-3, with D tentatively TRBD2 (5 bases). Trimming cost V 3 bases and J 2 bases, with 9 bases left between them. In germline, CDR1 is KGHSH, CDR2 LQKENI. This CDR3 region has 14 residues. The CDR3 spells CASSPDYLTDTQYF. For the CDR3, the DNA is TGTGCCAGCTCACCTGACTACCTCACAGATACGCAGTATTTT.

The chain joins TRBV7-2 to TRBJ1-1; 8 bases agree with TRBD1. V was clipped by 3 bases and J by 7 bases; unmatched bases: 1. The CDR3 is made up of 12 amino acids. Germline CDR1 is SGHTA and CDR2 is FQGNSA. DNA of the CDR3: TGTGCCAGCAGCTTCGACAGGGGTGAAGCTTTCTTT. As protein: CASSFDRGEAFF.

The chain has TRBV18 and TRBJ2-5, with 7 bases identical to TRBD1. This CDR3 comprises 14 residues. The V gene's germline CDR1 is KGHSH and CDR2 LQKENI. V lost 0 bases to trimming and J lost 4 bases; unmatched junction nucleotides: 2. In DNA form, the CDR3 reads TGTGCCAGCTCACCACCTCAGGGGGTAGAGACCCAGTACTTC. Its protein is CASSPPQGVETQYF.

This clone was counted only a few times. In nucleotides, the CDR3 is TGTGCCAGCAGCTCCCTGGGAGCAAGCTCTGGAAACACCATATATTTT. Protein product: CASSSLGASSGNTIYF. The chain couples TRBV7-2 to TRBJ1-3; D uncertain. V lost 4 bases and J lost 0, with 13 bases in between. In germline, CDR1 is SGHTA, CDR2 FQGNSA. The CDR3 covers 16 residues.

V usage is TRBV7-9 and J usage is TRBJ2-1; TRBD2 matches at 13 bases. This CDR3 is 16 amino acids long. V lost 6 bases to trimming and J lost 4 bases; unmatched junction nucleotides: 6. In germline, CDR1 is SEHNR, CDR2 FQNEAQ (reference sequence). The CDR3 DNA reads TGTGCCAGCAGTCTTACTAGCGGGGGGGCGTACAATGAGCAGTTCTTC. Amino acid sequence: CASSLTSGGAYNEQFF.

V gene TRBV11-2 combines with J gene TRBJ1-3; weak D call: TRBD1 (6 bases). CDR3 length: 15 amino acids. V lost 5 bases and J 1 base, leaving 12 bases between the germline ends. Germline lookup yields CDR1 SGHAT and CDR2 FQNNGV. CDR3 DNA sequence: TGTGCCAGCAGCACGGACAGTAGGTCTGGAAACACCATATATTTT. Translating it yields CASSTDSRSGNTIYF.

This clone occurred once. V is TRBV6-5 and J is TRBJ1-1; no definite D call. V gave up 6 bases and J gave up 2 bases, with 13 bases separating them. The CDR3 loop spans 14 amino acids. CDR1 is MNHEY, CDR2 SVGAGI, per germline. The CDR3 coding sequence is TGTGCCAGCAGCGACGGAGGCCTCAACACTGAAGCTTTCTTT. Encoded protein: CASSDGGLNTEAFF.

V is TRBV29-1 and J is TRBJ2-7, with 7 bases identical to TRBD1. Germline V gives CDR1 SQVTM, CDR2 ANQGSEA. CDR3 length equals 15 residues. V lost 1 base and J lost 3; bases outside the gene matches: 9. CDR3 DNA: TGCAGCGTTGAAGGTCAAGGGGGCCACAGCTACGAGCAGTACTTC. Its protein is CSVEGQGGHSYEQYF.

This clone has more than one count but fewer than ten. The chain has TRBV6-5 and TRBJ2-2, with TRBD2 matching 7 bases. The CDR3 is made up of 15 amino acids. V lost 7 bases to trimming and J lost 2 bases; unmatched junction nucleotides: 7. CDR1 is MNHEY and CDR2 is SVGAGI in the germline V gene. CDR3 nucleotides: TGTGCCAGCACCTGGGACTACCGTAACACCGGGGAGCTGTTTTTT. Amino acids: CASTWDYRNTGELFF.

The chain couples TRBV30 to TRBJ2-3, with 7 bases identical to TRBD2. The CDR3 totals 16 residues. In germline, CDR1 is GTSNPN, CDR2 SVGIG (reference sequence). The V gene end was trimmed by 5 bases and the J gene end by 1 base; junction bases not matched to a gene: 12. CDR3 coding DNA: TGTGCCTGGGGGAAGTTGGACCGGGGGGGCACAGATACGCAGTATTTT. Translation: CAWGKLDRGGTDTQYF.

The chain is built from TRBV6-5 and TRBJ1-6; 7 bases match TRBD1. Germline values: CDR1 MNHEY, CDR2 SVGAGI. CDR3 length equals 14 residues. V trimming: 0 bases; J trimming: 9 bases; junction bases outside the gene matches: 2. The CDR3 sequence: CASSYSDRSSPLHF. CDR3 nucleotides: TGTGCCAGCAGTTACTCGGACAGGAGTTCACCCCTCCACTTT.

The CDR3 spells CASSRSGTGFATNEKLFF. In DNA form, the CDR3 reads TGTGCCAGTAGTAGGTCCGGGACAGGTTTTGCAACTAATGAAAAACTGTTTTTT. The rearrangement joins TRBV19 to TRBJ1-4, with 8 positions matching TRBD1. After removal of 4 bases from V and 0 bases from J, the junction contained 10 bases not matched to a gene. This CDR3 has 18 amino acids. CDR1 and CDR2 from the germline V gene are LNHDA and SQIVND (reference sequence).

V usage is TRBV3-1 (or the pseudogene TRBV3-2) and J usage is TRBJ1-2, with D maybe TRBD1 (5 bases). This CDR3 is 14 amino acids long. Germline CDR1 LGHDT, CDR2 YNNKEL (reference sequence). Between the trimmed V and J ends, which lost 1 base and 8 bases, there was a span of 14 bases. DNA of the CDR3: TGTGCCAGCAGCCAAGGGTCCGGGGCGGGAGGCTACACCTTC. Translation gives CASSQGSGAGGYTF.

The rearrangement links TRBV10-1 to TRBJ2-3; D is unclear. CDR1 WNHNN and CDR2 SYGVQD come from the germline V gene (reference sequence). V lost 2 bases to trimming and J lost 2 bases, with 8 bases between them. The CDR3 runs to 14 residues. The CDR3 loop is CASSEVVSTDTQYF. CDR3 in DNA: TGCGCCAGCAGTGAGGTCGTCTCCACAGATACGCAGTATTTT.

The rearrangement links TRBV3-1 (or the pseudogene TRBV3-2) to TRBJ1-1, with 8 bases fitting TRBD1. The CDR3 sequence is 13 residues long. The V gene end was trimmed by 4 bases and the J gene end by 4 bases; junction bases not matched to a gene: 2. Looked up from germline, CDR1 is LGHDT and CDR2 is YNNKEL (reference sequence). CDR3 amino acids: CASSRDRGTEAFF. The CDR3, as DNA: TGTGCCAGCAGCCGAGACAGGGGCACTGAAGCTTTCTTT.

This clone has just a few counts. The J gene is TRBJ2-7, the V gene TRBV3-1 (or the pseudogene TRBV3-2); D is perhaps TRBD1 (6 bases). Germline V gives CDR1 LGHDT, CDR2 YNNKEL (reference sequence). CDR3 length: 15 residues. V was trimmed by 3 bases and J by 2 bases, leaving 14 bases between them. CDR3 sequence reads: CASSQYRETPYEQYF. The CDR3 nucleotides are TGTGCCAGCAGCCAGTACAGGGAAACCCCCTACGAGCAGTACTTC.

The chain combines TRBV10-3 with TRBJ2-3; a weak D match, TRBD2 (6 bases). The CDR3 is 14 residues long. The germline gives CDR1 ENHRY, CDR2 SYGVKD. V shed 6 bases and J shed 0 bases, with 10 bases lying between them. DNA for the CDR3: TGTGCCATCAGGTTAGCGGTCAGCACAGATACGCAGTATTTT. It is translated as CAIRLAVSTDTQYF.